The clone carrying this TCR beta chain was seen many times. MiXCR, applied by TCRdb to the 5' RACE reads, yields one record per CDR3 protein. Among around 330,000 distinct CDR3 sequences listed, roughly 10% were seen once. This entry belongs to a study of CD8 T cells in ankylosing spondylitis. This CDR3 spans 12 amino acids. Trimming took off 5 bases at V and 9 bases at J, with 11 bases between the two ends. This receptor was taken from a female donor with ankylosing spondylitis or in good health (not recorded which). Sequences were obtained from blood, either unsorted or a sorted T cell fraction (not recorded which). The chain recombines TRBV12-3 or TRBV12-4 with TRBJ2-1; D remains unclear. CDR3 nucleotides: TGTGCCAGCAGTCCCATAGCCGGTGAGCAGTTCTTC. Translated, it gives CASSPIAGEQFF.